The sequence of this TCR beta chain was determined in a study of blood T cell repertoires in COVID-19. At the level of the study: The United States, Italy and Spain provided the acute and convalescent COVID-19 samples.

V lost 0 bases, J lost 0 bases, and 13 bases lay in between. CDR1 is SGHRS and CDR2 is YFSETQ in the germline V gene. The CDR3 totals 17 residues. Methods used by the authors: Amplification of reference gene primers provided the estimated nucleated cell counts. TCRdb's table, derived via immunoSEQ multiplex PCR, lists solely in-frame clones and lacks some. V and J calls plus clone size are reproduced from that table; the DNA served to infer D and trimming. Here the sample spans 200,000 or so clones, roughly 82% being singletons. The chain uses TRBV5-1 and TRBJ1-3; D gene unclear. The clonotype originates from a woman aged 25 to 39 with acute or convalescent COVID-19. Sequenced: peripheral blood. The CDR3: CASSLALGVRSGNTIYF. The CDR3 DNA is TGCGCCAGCAGCTTGGCCTTGGGAGTTCGCTCTGGAAACACCATATATTTT.